This T cell receptor beta chain was sequenced for a study of Ad26.COV2.S vaccination and SARS-CoV-2 variants. As for the study in general: Into the muscle, Ad26.COV2.S was dosed once or twice, 56 days apart. Whole-study results and caveats: Recipients of vaccine and of placebo showed similar breadth of their non-spike TCR repertoires. It was reported that spike-specific CD8+ and CD4+ T cell responses were substantially broad after vaccination.

Comment on this clone: Antigen: not known.

Treatment defined: approximately 18 received Ad26.COV2.S at low or high dose, single or two shots; about 5 received placebo; per-sample allocation not given. Specimens were obtained on day 63 following the first vaccine or placebo injection. TCRdb keeps only in-frame clones here, not all; method: immunoSEQ multiplex PCR. The sample lists around 340,000 clones, roughly 90% occurring once. The CDR3 consists of 15 residues. V was shortened by 5 bases and J by 2 bases, with 15 bases between the two germline ends. The germline V gene encodes CDR1 KGHSH and CDR2 LQKENI. Sequencing used peripheral blood, obtained in a trial of Ad26.COV2.S vaccine versus placebo. The gene calls are TRBV18 and TRBJ1-1, with a tentative D call TRBD1 (5 bases). The receptor was isolated from a person between 18 and 59 years old who received the Ad26.COV2.S COVID-19 vaccine or a placebo. CDR3 sequence reads: CASSSGGWGNTEAFF. The DNA for the CDR3 is TGTGCCAGCTCATCTGGGGGGTGGGGAAACACTGAAGCTTTCTTT. Supplemented by reference TRBV18 and TRBJ1-1, the full variable domain reads NAGVMQNPRHLVRRRGQEARLRCSPMKGHSHVYWYRQLPEEGLKFMVYLQKENIIDESGMPKERFSAEFPKEGPSILRIQQVVRGDSAAYFCASSSGGWGNTEAFFGQGTRLTVV.